The clone carrying this T cell receptor (beta chain) was counted ten times or more. Its antigen is not identified. The sample is drawn from a study of T cell repertoires in cytomegalovirus infection. Study observations and caveats: HLA-C-restricted CMV-specific TCR beta clonotypes were dominant in the ex vivo response.

The V and J ends lost 0 bases and 3 bases, in that order; junction bases with no gene match: 8. The CDR3 loop spans 18 amino acids. The germline V gene has CDR1 MNHEY and CDR2 SVGEGT. TCRdb reanalysed the reads using MiXCR and keeps one entry per CDR3 protein. Of 300,000 to 400,000 distinct CDR3 sequences listed, 20% to 30% are singletons. This chain joins TRBV6-2 or TRBV6-3 and TRBJ2-7, with 13 bases matching TRBD2. This TCR was recovered from a human donor in good health (CMV status not recorded). Some clones in this sample may be carry-over from other donors' samples. The sample was cultured PBMCs, taken from culture after CMV antigen stimulation. The CDR3 here is CASSYSTGLAGTLYEQYV. The CDR3 bases are TGTGCCAGCAGTTACTCTACGGGACTAGCGGGGACCCTCTACGAGCAGTACGTC.